The entry below gives a single T cell receptor beta chain sequence along with its context. The target antigen is unknown. This specimen comes from a study of beta chain features in type 1 diabetes. The wider study: All samples yielded roughly 100 million examined sorted cells. Study-level results: In patients and controls equally, PCR might favor templates that are shorter. TCRB CDR3 length was moderately but significantly reduced in all four CD4+ subsets of Type 1 diabetes patients.

Germline CDR1 is ENHRY and CDR2 is SYGVKD. The CDR3 runs 15 residues. J gave up 7 bases and V 0 bases, and 8 bases lay outside the gene matches. Reverse transcription of all isolated RNA meant that expressed TCRB transcripts were sequenced. Some clones are missing from TCRdb's copy, which holds only in-frame ones; the method was immunoSEQ multiplex PCR. The data contain around 170,000 clones, 7% to 10% of them singletons. The sequenced sample consisted of central memory CD4+ T cells from blood. This chain links TRBV10-3 with TRBJ2-7; 8 bases fit TRBD2. The TCR sequence derives from a woman under 30 in good health. The CDR3 sequence is CAISESSGRAGEQYF. In DNA, the CDR3 is TGTGCCATCAGTGAGTCGTCCGGGAGGGCCGGGGAGCAGTACTTC.